This TCR beta chain was sequenced for a study of cytomegalovirus exposure and HLA in healthy donors. Study-wide background: Earlier results showed roughly 120 million unique TCR beta sequences derived from about 179 million T cells.

PCR employed 60 Vbeta and 13 Jbeta primers. The method was immunoSEQ multiplex PCR; TCRdb's version includes in-frame clones alone and lacks a portion of them. This table holds around 230,000 clones, around 84% found once. V trimming: 5 bases; J trimming: 7 bases; junction bases outside the gene matches: 5. Germline V CDR1 and CDR2: SSHAT, FNYEAQ (reference sequence). CDR3 length: 12 amino acids. On this clone itself: What it binds is unknown.

Points from the study as a whole: A later analysis showed HLA-associated TCR beta chains outstripping equally common others in clonal expansion. Presence/absence analyses took donor sequencing depth as roughly uniform. Through in vitro validation, a few CMV-associated chains were shown to be specific for CMV antigens.

This TCR came from a girl aged 2 to 9 in good health and CMV-seronegative. The chain carries TRBV7-7 and TRBJ2-7, with 7 bases that match TRBD1. Sample: PBMCs. DNA for the CDR3: TGTGCCAGCAGCCCAACAGGGGCGGAGCAGTACTTC. It encodes CASSPTGAEQYF.